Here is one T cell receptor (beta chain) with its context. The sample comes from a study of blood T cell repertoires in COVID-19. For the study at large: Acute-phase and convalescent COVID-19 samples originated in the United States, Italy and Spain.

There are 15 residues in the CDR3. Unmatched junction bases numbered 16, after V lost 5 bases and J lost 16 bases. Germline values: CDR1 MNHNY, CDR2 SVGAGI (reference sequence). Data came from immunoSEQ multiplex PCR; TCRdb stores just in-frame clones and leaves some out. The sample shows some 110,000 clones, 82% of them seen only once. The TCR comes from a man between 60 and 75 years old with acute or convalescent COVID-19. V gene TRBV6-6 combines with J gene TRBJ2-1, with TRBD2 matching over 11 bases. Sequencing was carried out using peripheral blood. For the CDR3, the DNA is TGTGCCAGCAGTCACATTAGCGGGAGGGGCTCCCCGGACTTCTTC. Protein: CASSHISGRGSPDFF.